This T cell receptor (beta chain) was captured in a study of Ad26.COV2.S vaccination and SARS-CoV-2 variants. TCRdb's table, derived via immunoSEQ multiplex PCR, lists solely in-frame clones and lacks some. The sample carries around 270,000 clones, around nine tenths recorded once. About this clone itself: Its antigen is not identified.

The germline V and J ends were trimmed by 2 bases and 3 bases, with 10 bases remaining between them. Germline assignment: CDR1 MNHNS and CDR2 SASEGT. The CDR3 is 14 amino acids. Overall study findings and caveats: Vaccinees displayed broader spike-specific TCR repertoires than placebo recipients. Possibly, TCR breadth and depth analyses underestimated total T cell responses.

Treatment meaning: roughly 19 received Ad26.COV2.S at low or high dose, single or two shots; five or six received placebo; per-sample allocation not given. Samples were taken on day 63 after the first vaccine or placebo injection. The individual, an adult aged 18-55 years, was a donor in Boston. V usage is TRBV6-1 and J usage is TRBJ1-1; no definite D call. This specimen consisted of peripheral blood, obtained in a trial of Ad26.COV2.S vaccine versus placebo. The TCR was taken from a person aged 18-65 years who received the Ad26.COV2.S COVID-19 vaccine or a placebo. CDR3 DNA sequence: TGTGCCAGCAGTGAAACGTTTCAGGACACTGAAGCTTTCTTT. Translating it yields CASSETFQDTEAFF.